This T cell receptor beta chain derives from a study of T cells after yellow fever vaccination. Many counts were recorded for this clonotype. CDR3 length: 15 residues. Looked up from germline, CDR1 is SQVTM and CDR2 is ANQGSEA. Trimming took 6 bases from V and 5 from J; bases not matched to a gene: 8. MiXCR, applied by TCRdb to the 5' RACE reads, yields one record per CDR3 protein. The sample consists of 350,000 to 450,000 distinct CDR3 sequences, around a sixth of them appearing once. The V gene is TRBV29-1, the J gene TRBJ2-1, with 12 bases identical to TRBD2. Specimen: PBMCs, collected before the yellow fever booster vaccination. The source of this sequence is a man aged 18 to 30 who received the YFV17D yellow fever vaccine. The CDR3, as DNA: TGCAGCGTCGTGCGCCTAGCGGGGGGGAACAATGAGCAGTTCTTC. Its translation is CSVVRLAGGNNEQFF.